A single sample is the source of the 9 T cell receptor beta chains below, sequenced in a study of blood T cell repertoires in COVID-19. The assay was immunoSEQ multiplex PCR, and TCRdb's table has in-frame clones only and misses some. The repertoire consists of around 41,000 clones, with approximately 91% occurring once and the leading ten covering more than 15%. Sequenced material: peripheral blood. These receptors originate from a woman aged 25 to 45 in a cohort sampled during active COVID-19.

V and J are TRBV3-1 (or the pseudogene TRBV3-2) and TRBJ2-1, with 10 bases fitting TRBD1. The length of the CDR3 is 17 residues. With 3 bases clipped from V and 9 bases from J, the junction kept 14 bases outside the gene matches. The germline V gene has CDR1 LGHDT and CDR2 YNNKEL (reference sequence). CDR3 in DNA: TGTGCCAGCAGCCACATTGAGCCGGGACAGGGGTTTCGTGAGCAGTTCTTC. Amino acids: CASSHIEPGQGFREQFF.

This clone was observed a single time. The DNA for the CDR3 is TGTGCCAGCAGCCAAGAACAGGATGGCTCACCCCTCCACTTT. It translates to CASSQEQDGSPLHF. V and J are TRBV4-2 and TRBJ1-6; tentative D call: TRBD1 (5 bases). Germline values: CDR1 LGHNA, CDR2 YNFKEQ. CDR3 length equals 14 residues. Trimming cost V 0 bases and J 10 bases, with 10 bases left between them.

Here the CDR3 DNA reads TGCAGCGTTGAAGGAGGGCAAAGGGGGACCGGGGAGCTGTTTTTT. It encodes CSVEGGQRGTGELFF. The V and J genes are TRBV29-1 and TRBJ2-2, with a weak D call TRBD1 (6 bases). Germline V CDR1 and CDR2: SQVTM, ANQGSEA. V gave up 1 base and J gave up 5 bases, with 14 bases separating them. This CDR3 has 15 amino acids.

This chain joins TRBV29-1 and TRBJ1-1, with a weak D call TRBD1 (5 bases). Germline V CDR1 and CDR2: SQVTM, ANQGSEA. Trimming pared 3 bases from V and 4 bases from J, leaving 12 bases between. This CDR3 is 13 amino acids long. The CDR3 region is CSVDTGEVTEAFF. The CDR3 bases are TGCAGCGTTGATACAGGAGAGGTCACTGAAGCTTTCTTT.

The V call is TRBV28, the J call TRBJ2-7, with 11 bases lining up with TRBD1. This CDR3 is 15 amino acids long. J lost 7 bases, V lost 6 bases, and 11 bases had no gene match. Germline V gene data show CDR1 as MDHEN and CDR2 as SYDVKM. This CDR3 is CASSNAGTGGREQYF. CDR3 nucleotides: TGTGCCAGCAGCAACGCCGGGACAGGGGGTCGTGAGCAGTACTTC. The whole variable domain, filled in from reference TRBV28 and TRBJ2-7, reads DVKVTQSSRYLVKRTGEKVFLECVQDMDHENMFWYRQDPGLGLRLIYFSYDVKMKEKGDIPEGYSVSREKKERFSLILESASTNQTSMYLCASSNAGTGGREQYFGPGTRLTVT.

V and J are TRBV10-3 and TRBJ2-1, with unresolved D. Trimming pared 7 bases from V and 0 bases from J, leaving 10 bases between. The V gene's germline CDR1 is ENHRY and CDR2 SYGVKD. This CDR3 region has 14 residues. Here the CDR3 reads CAITKTLSYNEQFF. CDR3 coding DNA: TGTGCCATCACCAAGACACTCTCCTACAATGAGCAGTTCTTC.

The V call is TRBV11-2, the J call TRBJ1-1, with 7 bases lining up with TRBD1. Trimming at V came to 1 base and at J to 1 base, leaving 0 bases not matched to a gene. The CDR3 covers 14 residues. From germline, CDR1 is SGHAT and CDR2 FQNNGV. The CDR3 sequence is CASSLGTGNTEAFF. Here the CDR3 DNA reads TGTGCCAGCAGCTTAGGGACAGGGAACACTGAAGCTTTCTTT.

The V and J genes are TRBV5-4 and TRBJ1-2; D is perhaps TRBD1 (6 bases). This CDR3 spans 13 amino acids. Germline-derived CDR1 and CDR2 are SGHNT and YYREEE (reference sequence). V was cut by 4 bases and J by 1 base, with 8 bases left in between. DNA of the CDR3: TGTGCCAGCAGCGTACAGGGTAACTATGGCTACACCTTC. Its protein product is CASSVQGNYGYTF. Combining the CDR3 with reference TRBV5-4 and TRBJ1-2 gives the whole variable domain ETGVTQSPTHLIKTRGQQVTLRCSSQSGHNTVSWYQQALGQGPQFIFQYYREEENGRGNFPPRFSGLQFPNYSSELNVNALELDDSALYLCASSVQGNYGYTFGSGTRLTVV.

This clone was observed a single time. The rearrangement joins TRBV19 to TRBJ1-5, with 9 bases lining up with TRBD1. The CDR3 extends over 14 amino acids. J lost 11 bases, V lost 8 bases, and 13 bases had no gene match. Germline V gene data show CDR1 as LNHDA and CDR2 as SQIVND (reference sequence). CDR3 bases: TGTGCCAGTCGGAGTCCGGGACAGGGAGGTACCCAGCATTTT. Translated, it gives CASRSPGQGGTQHF.